Shown below are 19 T cell receptor beta chains from a single sample sequenced in a study of shared clonotypes between healthy human individuals. Libraries were prepared by immunoSEQ multiplex PCR; TCRdb keeps only in-frame clonotypes and omits some of them. The sample yields over a million clones, 65% to 80% seen once. The source material was memory CD4+ T cells sorted from blood. Subset denoted: CD45RA-negative fraction. All receptors derive from a man younger than 30 in good health.

The V and J genes are TRBV5-4 and TRBJ2-7, with D uncertain. The length of the CDR3 is 13 residues. Germline loops: CDR1 SGHNT, CDR2 YYREEE (reference sequence). Trimming shortened V by 0 bases and J by 0 bases, and 4 bases separated the two germline ends. The CDR3 region has the DNA TGTGCCAGCAGCTTGGCCGGCTCCTACGAGCAGTACTTC. This sequence encodes CASSLAGSYEQYF.

The chain joins TRBV7-8 to TRBJ2-4; 9 nucleotides align to TRBD1. Germline V gene lookup returns CDR1 SGHVS and CDR2 FQNEAQ. V gave up 3 bases and J gave up 0 bases; unmatched junction bases: 6. This CDR3 spans 17 amino acids. The CDR3 region has the DNA TGTGCCAGCAGCTTGGGACAGGGTACGTTAGCCAAAAACATTCAGTACTTC. Translated, it gives CASSLGQGTLAKNIQYF.

The J gene is TRBJ1-1, the V gene TRBV5-1, with D hard to call. Germline loops: CDR1 SGHRS, CDR2 YFSETQ. V was clipped by 4 bases and J by 0 bases, with 10 bases between them. The CDR3 runs to 14 residues. CDR3 sequence: CASSHGLLNTEAFF. The CDR3 DNA reads as TGCGCCAGCAGCCACGGACTCCTGAACACTGAAGCTTTCTTT.

The chain joins TRBV27 to TRBJ2-1, with no clear D. V was cut by 2 bases and J by 4 bases, with 6 bases left in between. This CDR3 is built from 13 residues. The germline V gene has CDR1 MNHEY and CDR2 SMNVEV (reference sequence). The CDR3 loop is CASSLDTYNEQFF. CDR3 in DNA: TGTGCCAGCAGTTTAGACACATACAATGAGCAGTTCTTC.

The chain has TRBV7-6 and TRBJ2-7, with a possible D match to TRBD2 (6 bases). Trimming shortened V by 2 bases and J by 3 bases, and 11 bases separated the two germline ends. The CDR3 totals 14 residues. Germline CDR1 SGHVS, CDR2 FNYEAQ. CDR3 nucleotides: TGTGCCAGCAGCTTACAGGGAGGCAGCTACGAGCAGTACTTC. Residues: CASSLQGGSYEQYF.

This clone has a handful of counts. This chain uses TRBV30 with TRBJ1-5, with D unresolved. The CDR3 is 15 residues long. From germline, CDR1 is GTSNPN and CDR2 SVGIG (reference sequence). V was trimmed by 2 bases and J by 0 bases, leaving 11 bases between them. The CDR3 sequence: CAWSTASYSNQPQHF. CDR3 DNA: TGTGCCTGGAGTACCGCCTCCTATAGCAATCAGCCCCAGCATTTT. Full variable domain (rest looked up from reference TRBV30 and TRBJ1-5): SQTIHQWPATLVQPVGSPLSLECTVEGTSNPNLYWYRQAAGRGLQLLFYSVGIGQISSEVPQNLSASRPQDRQFILSSKKLLLSDSGFYLCAWSTASYSNQPQHFGDGTRLSIL.

The rearrangement uses TRBV30 and TRBJ1-2; D unclear. Germline V CDR1 and CDR2: GTSNPN, SVGIG (reference sequence). CDR3 length equals 11 residues. Between the trimmed V and J ends, which lost 3 bases and 4 bases, there was a span of 6 bases. CDR3 loop: CAWSPAYGYTF. The CDR3 DNA is TGTGCCTGGAGCCCGGCCTATGGCTACACCTTC.

This chain connects TRBV7-2 to TRBJ1-1; D gene uncertain. This CDR3 is built from 15 residues. Germline assignment: CDR1 SGHTA and CDR2 FQGNSA. The V end was cut by 2 bases, the J end by 5 bases, with 15 bases between. The CDR3 loop is CASSLSVGLGTEAFF. The CDR3 DNA sequence: TGTGCCAGCAGCTTAAGTGTGGGTTTAGGGACTGAAGCTTTCTTT. Drawing the rest from reference TRBV7-2 and TRBJ1-1, the complete variable domain is GAGVSQSPSNKVTEKGKDVELRCDPISGHTALYWYRQSLGQGLEFLIYFQGNSAPDKSGLPSDRFSAERTGGSVSTLTIQRTQQEDSAVYLCASSLSVGLGTEAFFGQGTRLTVV.

This clone was counted once. The chain has TRBV5-1 and TRBJ1-1, with 9 bases lining up with TRBD1. The ends lost 4 bases at V and 8 bases at J; junction bases unmatched: 12. This CDR3 is built from 15 residues. In germline, CDR1 is SGHRS, CDR2 YFSETQ. The CDR3 DNA is TGCGCCAGCAGCCTGGGGACAGGGAACGGCGTAGAAGCTTTCTTT. It yields the protein CASSLGTGNGVEAFF.

The J gene is TRBJ1-3, the V gene TRBV30, with no clear D. The CDR3 is made up of 13 amino acids. Trimming took 0 bases from V and 3 from J, leaving 6 bases between them. CDR1 and CDR2 (germline): GTSNPN, SVGIG (reference sequence). CDR3 sequence: CAWSVMGGNTIYF. The DNA of the CDR3 is TGTGCCTGGAGTGTAATGGGTGGAAACACCATATATTTT.

The rearrangement links TRBV5-1 to TRBJ1-2; no clear D. Germline V gives CDR1 SGHRS, CDR2 YFSETQ. The CDR3 covers 15 residues. The ends were cut back, 6 bases at V and 4 bases at J, with 19 bases in the middle. The CDR3 nucleotides are TGCGCCAGCACCCCCGGGCAGTCAGGACTCTATGGCTACACCTTC. This gives the protein CASTPGQSGLYGYTF.

The chain is built from TRBV11-2 and TRBJ2-7; 10 nucleotides line up with TRBD1. The CDR3 totals 17 residues. Germline CDR1 is SGHAT and CDR2 is FQNNGV. With V trimmed by 0 bases and J by 3 bases, 8 bases remained unmatched. The CDR3 protein is CASSLELGTGVFYEQYF. The CDR3 nucleotides are TGTGCCAGCAGCTTAGAGTTAGGGACAGGGGTATTCTACGAGCAGTACTTC. Variable domain in full (rest from reference TRBV11-2 and TRBJ2-7): EAGVAQSPRYKIIEKRQSVAFWCNPISGHATLYWYQQILGQGPKLLIQFQNNGVVDDSQLPKDRFSAERLKGVDSTLKIQPAKLEDSAVYLCASSLELGTGVFYEQYFGPGTRLTVT.

V and J are TRBV5-1 and TRBJ2-2, with D possibly TRBD1 on 6 matching bases. There are 16 residues in the CDR3. Trimming removed 0 bases from V and 5 bases from J, with 14 bases in between. Germline-derived CDR1 and CDR2 are SGHRS and YFSETQ. CDR3 in amino acids: CASSLGGLQGTGELFF. The CDR3 bases are TGCGCCAGCAGCTTGGGGGGGCTCCAAGGTACCGGGGAGCTGTTTTTT.

The table lists this clone with a count of one. The chain combines TRBV28 with TRBJ1-1; D ambiguous. The germline V gene has CDR1 MDHEN and CDR2 SYDVKM. The V gene lost 5 bases and the J gene lost 7 bases, with 11 bases spanning the gap. The CDR3 length is 12 residues. CDR3 sequence (DNA): TGTGCCAGCAGTCAGTCGGCATATGAAGCTTTCTTT. Translated: CASSQSAYEAFF.

The chain combines TRBV7-2 with TRBJ2-2, with D perhaps matching TRBD1 or TRBD2 (5 bases each). The CDR3 extends over 16 amino acids. V lost 2 bases to trimming and J lost 6 bases, with 16 bases between them. Per the germline V gene, CDR1 is SGHTA and CDR2 is FQGNSA. The DNA of the CDR3 is TGTGCCAGCAGCTTAAGTGGGACCCTGAGGTCCGGGGAGCTGTTTTTT. It translates to CASSLSGTLRSGELFF.

The J gene is TRBJ2-5, the V gene TRBV7-9; 9 positions agree with TRBD2. The J segment lost 8 bases and the V segment lost 1 base, leaving 5 bases of the junction unmatched. Germline V CDR1 and CDR2: SEHNR, FQNEAQ (reference sequence). The CDR3 contains 14 residues. As DNA, the CDR3 is TGTGCCAGCAGCTTAGAGGCTAGCGGGAACACCCAGTACTTC. This codes for CASSLEASGNTQYF.

V gene TRBV19 combines with J gene TRBJ2-1, with D tentatively TRBD1 or TRBD2 (6 bases each). The V gene lost 9 bases and the J gene lost 4 bases, with 19 bases spanning the gap. The CDR3 has 15 amino acids. Germline V lookup: CDR1 LNHDA, CDR2 SQIVND (reference sequence). This CDR3 is CASSSGGLGYNEQFF. The CDR3 nucleotides are TGTGCCAGCTCCAGTGGGGGGCTGGGGTACAATGAGCAGTTCTTC.

This clone was seen just once. V is TRBV4-2 and J is TRBJ2-6; TRBD1 matches at 8 bases. Germline V gives CDR1 LGHNA, CDR2 YNFKEQ. The CDR3 has 16 residues. Trimming took 1 base from V and 12 from J; bases not matched to a gene: 11. Here the CDR3 reads CASSQALGQGNTVLTF. CDR3 bases: TGTGCCAGCAGCCAAGCGCTTGGACAGGGTAATACCGTCCTGACTTTC.

This clone has only a few counts. The genes are TRBV4-1 and TRBJ2-3; D remains ambiguous. V lost 0 bases to trimming and J lost 4 bases, with 14 bases between them. This CDR3 is 16 amino acids long. The V gene's germline CDR1 is MGHRA and CDR2 YSYEKL. The CDR3 coding sequence is TGCGCCAGCAGCCAAGAATATCGGATGGCCGCAGATACGCAGTATTTT. Its translation is CASSQEYRMAADTQYF.